The rows below give T cell receptor beta chains drawn from one sample of a study of T cells in tuberculosis. Using immunoSEQ multiplex PCR, the repertoire was profiled, and TCRdb retains in-frame clones only, with some absent. This sample has over 30,000 clones; 70% to 90% occur once, and the top ten carry about 5.2%. This sample comprised PBMCs, obtained at tuberculosis diagnosis. These receptors were obtained from an adult with tuberculosis. Both conserved end residues are part of each CDR3. Some rows mark clone size as missing; the rest say once, few, many or name a class of expanded clone.

J: TRBJ1-5; size: few; V: TRBV6-5; CDR3: CASSYSSYQPQHF
J: TRBJ2-7; size: few; V: TRBV28; CDR3: CASRAGTRYEQYF
J: TRBJ2-1; size: .; V: TRBV30; CDR3: CAWSYTSGRAVSYNEQFF
J: TRBJ2-2; size: .; V: TRBV6-4; CDR3: CASGIYSGFANTGELFF
J: TRBJ2-5; size: .; V: TRBV19; CDR3: CASSIGSGQETQYF
J: TRBJ1-5; size: few; V: TRBV10-2; CDR3: CASSDRVNQPQHF
J: TRBJ1-5; size: .; V: TRBV4-3; CDR3: CASSLSPGQGTYSNQPQHF
J: TRBJ2-5; size: once; V: TRBV6-1; CDR3: CASSEAGQGETQYF
J: TRBJ1-2; size: .; V: TRBV30; CDR3: CAWRGDRGGYTF
J: TRBJ1-2; size: .; V: TRBV15; CDR3: CATSRDQRRWAGYTF
J: TRBJ1-4; size: once; V: TRBV21-1; CDR3: CASSFRPNRATNEKLFF
J: TRBJ1-4; size: .; V: TRBV5-1; CDR3: CASRGFGNRDEKLFF
J: TRBJ2-7; size: .; V: TRBV6-5; CDR3: CASSQSGGMYEQYF
J: TRBJ1-3; size: .; V: TRBV18; CDR3: CASSSRGSTGNTIYF
J: TRBJ2-5; size: .; V: TRBV14; CDR3: CASSPGLAGGETQYF
J: TRBJ1-2; size: few; V: TRBV28; CDR3: CASITGKSYGYTF
J: TRBJ1-1; size: .; V: TRBV30; CDR3: CAWRGSGGVTEAFF
J: TRBJ2-2; size: .; V: TRBV5-1; CDR3: CASSSRGQGNTGELFF
J: TRBJ2-7; size: .; V: TRBV7-9; CDR3: CASSLNLLSGLEQYF
J: TRBJ1-1; size: .; V: TRBV4-2; CDR3: CASSQDLTGGNTEAFF
J: TRBJ1-1; size: .; V: TRBV6-5; CDR3: CASSYSQGTGNTEAFF
J: TRBJ1-2; size: few; V: TRBV27; CDR3: CASSAIRGSPETF
J: TRBJ1-1; size: once; V: TRBV10-1; CDR3: CASSPGGSMNTEAFF
J: TRBJ2-1; size: .; V: TRBV28; CDR3: CASSRGTIEEQFF
J: TRBJ2-1; size: .; V: TRBV6-6; CDR3: CASSLGLGGIYNEQFF
J: TRBJ2-3; size: once; V: TRBV6-9; CDR3: CASSLTGGVADTQYF
J: TRBJ2-5; size: few; V: TRBV2; CDR3: CASNDGTSGQETQYF
J: TRBJ1-4; size: .; V: TRBV6-5; CDR3: CASTTGGRGEKLFF
J: TRBJ1-1; size: .; V: TRBV5-6; CDR3: CASSFTGAAEAFF
J: TRBJ1-1; size: .; V: TRBV29-1; CDR3: CSVEEGSFEGRRPEAFF
J: TRBJ2-1; size: once; V: TRBV7-2; CDR3: CASSSGLAGAIDEQFF
J: TRBJ1-1; size: .; V: TRBV2; CDR3: CASSQRQNMNTEAFF
J: TRBJ2-1; size: .; V: TRBV7-8; CDR3: CASSWGLAGYDNEQFF
J: TRBJ1-2; size: .; V: TRBV7-8; CDR3: CASSPGTDINYTF
J: TRBJ2-3; size: .; V: TRBV27; CDR3: CASSLTGTGTDTQYF
J: TRBJ1-2; size: .; V: TRBV4-1; CDR3: CASSQEGGYGYTF
J: TRBJ1-1; size: .; V: TRBV5-6; CDR3: CASSWRVSQRGMNTEAFF
J: TRBJ2-7; size: .; V: TRBV11-2; CDR3: CASSLDSGTASYEQYF
J: TRBJ1-1; size: once; V: TRBV6-1; CDR3: CASSLKQGNTEAFF
J: TRBJ1-1; size: .; V: TRBV28; CDR3: CASSTGALNTEAFF
J: TRBJ2-6; size: .; V: TRBV28; CDR3: CASSLRPPGANVLTF
J: TRBJ2-1; size: .; V: TRBV2; CDR3: CASSGLRQGIYNEQFF